One sample yielded the 28 T cell receptor beta chains listed below, sequenced in a study of T cells in Graves' hyperthyroidism and ophthalmopathy. Amplification of TCR beta CDR3 regions was performed using RNA transcripts as template. Carried out on the TCR CDR3, a first-round RT-PCR used the HTBI primer set. TCRdb recomputed calls from the multiplex PCR reads with MiXCR, one row per CDR3 protein. The sample has under 250,000 distinct CDR3 sequences; around 24% are singletons. The specimen sequenced was blood. The receptor set was obtained from a woman between 35 and 50 years old with Graves' ophthalmopathy.

The chain joins TRBV6-1 to TRBJ1-2; 11 bases agree with TRBD1. After removal of 6 bases from V and 2 bases from J, the junction contained 8 bases not matched to a gene. This CDR3 comprises 16 residues. Germline-derived CDR1 and CDR2 are MNHNS and SASEGT. CDR3 protein: CASRTSGQGDNYGYTF. The CDR3 DNA sequence: TGTGCCAGCAGAACATCGGGACAGGGGGACAACTATGGCTACACCTTC.

This clonotype was found many times. V and J are TRBV20-1 and TRBJ2-7, with 8 bases lining up with TRBD2. The trim removed 3 bases at V and 1 base at J, leaving 8 bases unmatched. Per germline, CDR1 DFQATT and CDR2 SNEGSKA (reference sequence). The CDR3 loop spans 15 amino acids. For the CDR3, the DNA is TGCAGTGCTAGGGGCGGAGCGGGGGAGTCCTACGAGCAGTACTTC. It codes for CSARGGAGESYEQYF.

This clonotype was picked up many times. The chain employs TRBV6-2 or TRBV6-3 and TRBJ2-3; TRBD2 aligns across 14 bases. The CDR3 has 20 amino acids. The J segment lost 6 bases and the V segment lost 2 bases, leaving 16 bases of the junction unmatched. CDR1 is MNHEY and CDR2 is SVGEGT in the germline V gene. Here the CDR3 reads CASSYAGLAGGILMVDTQYF. The CDR3 bases are TGTGCCAGCAGTTACGCCGGACTAGCGGGAGGAATTTTGATGGTGGATACGCAGTATTTT.

V usage is TRBV6-1 and J usage is TRBJ1-1; D is ambiguous. Germline V gene data show CDR1 as MNHNS and CDR2 as SASEGT. Trimming shortened V by 8 bases and J by 1 base, and 8 bases separated the two germline ends. CDR3 length: 12 residues. Written as DNA, the CDR3 is TGTGCCAGCCGGCCGTGGAACACTGAAGCTTTCTTT. Translating gives CASRPWNTEAFF.

This clonotype was observed at least ten times. The rearrangement uses TRBV6-1 and TRBJ2-7; D remains ambiguous. CDR1 and CDR2 (germline): MNHNS, SASEGT. This CDR3 contains 14 residues. The V and J ends lost 4 bases and 6 bases respectively, with 16 bases between them. The CDR3 nucleotides are TGTGCCAGCAGTGTAACACAGCCGCCTGGCGAGCAGTACTTC. Protein: CASSVTQPPGEQYF.

Concerning this clonotype: It may be a read error: a sequence one base away is much more abundant. This chain connects TRBV20-1 to TRBJ2-7; D is unclear. Germline assignment: CDR1 DFQATT and CDR2 SNEGSKA (reference sequence). V lost 2 bases to trimming and J lost 1 base, with 0 bases between them. This CDR3 has 10 amino acids. CDR3 coding DNA: TGCAGTGCTAGATCCTACGAGCAGTACTTC. It specifies CSARSYEQYF.

In this sample, this clonotype turned up many times. This chain uses TRBV12-3 or TRBV12-4 with TRBJ1-3, with 7 nucleotides matching TRBD1. Trimming took 6 bases from V and 8 from J; bases not matched to a gene: 4. There are 12 residues in the CDR3. CDR3 in DNA: TGTGCCAGCAGGACAGGGACGGACACCATATATTTT. Protein product: CASRTGTDTIYF.

The gene calls are TRBV6-1 and TRBJ2-7; TRBD2 aligns across 7 bases. V gave up 7 bases and J gave up 6 bases; unmatched junction bases: 6. Germline CDR1 is MNHNS and CDR2 is SASEGT. The CDR3 contains 12 residues. The CDR3 DNA is TGTGCCAGCACCACTCCGGGGGGCGAGCAGTACTTC. Protein product: CASTTPGGEQYF.

This clonotype was picked up many times. The rearrangement joins TRBV30 to TRBJ2-6; D not certain. Germline V gene data show CDR1 as GTSNPN and CDR2 as SVGIG (reference sequence). The CDR3 is made up of 16 amino acids. Trimming removed 2 bases from V and 4 bases from J, with 15 bases in between. The CDR3 region is CAWSMGGALGANVLTF. The CDR3 DNA sequence: TGTGCCTGGAGTATGGGCGGTGCCCTGGGGGCCAACGTCCTGACTTTC.

The V and J genes are TRBV7-2 and TRBJ1-5; D possibly corresponds to TRBD1 (5 bases). Germline values: CDR1 SGHTA, CDR2 FQGNSA. This CDR3 spans 13 amino acids. V dropped 6 bases and J dropped 3 bases, with 9 bases sitting between them. The CDR3 reads CASRQGYNQPQHF. CDR3 coding DNA: TGTGCCAGCAGGCAGGGTTACAATCAGCCCCAGCATTTT.

This clonotype was counted a few times. The chain employs TRBV5-1 and TRBJ2-7; D might be TRBD1 (6 bases). V was pared by 5 bases and J by 0 bases, with 15 bases between. This CDR3 is built from 15 residues. The V gene's germline CDR1 is SGHRS and CDR2 YFSETQ. CDR3 amino acids: CASSTRRDTSYEQYF. The CDR3 nucleotides read TGCGCCAGCAGTACCCGCCGGGACACCTCCTACGAGCAGTACTTC.

This clonotype was seen repeatedly, ten times or more. J is TRBJ2-7 and V is TRBV28; 7 positions match TRBD1. With V trimmed by 4 bases and J by 6 bases, 6 bases remained unmatched. The CDR3 covers 13 residues. Germline-derived CDR1 and CDR2 are MDHEN and SYDVKM. The CDR3 DNA follows: TGTGCCAGCAGTTCTAGAGGGGGCGGCGAGCAGTACTTC. Translating gives CASSSRGGGEQYF.

Many counts were recorded for this clonotype. The rearrangement uses TRBV6-1 and TRBJ2-7; 8 bases fit TRBD1. Per germline, CDR1 MNHNS and CDR2 SASEGT. J was trimmed by 7 bases and V by 6 bases; bases with no gene match: 8. The CDR3 loop spans 13 amino acids. This CDR3 is CASRPSTGGEQYF. In nucleotides, the CDR3 is TGTGCCAGCAGGCCCTCCACAGGGGGAGAGCAGTACTTC.

This clonotype has ten or more counts. The chain uses TRBV7-8 and TRBJ2-7; TRBD1 or TRBD2 may be the D gene (6 bases each). Germline V gives CDR1 SGHVS, CDR2 FQNEAQ. Between the trimmed V and J ends, which lost 1 base and 2 bases, there was a span of 18 bases. This CDR3 has 17 amino acids. CDR3 protein: CASSLGRLGGAPYEQYF. The CDR3 DNA is TGTGCCAGCAGCTTAGGGCGGTTGGGGGGCGCTCCCTACGAGCAGTACTTC.

This clonotype showed up many times. The chain couples TRBV4-1 to TRBJ2-7; 10 bases map to TRBD2. The CDR3 loop spans 14 amino acids. J lost 6 bases, V lost 0 bases, and 2 bases had no gene match. CDR1 is MGHRA, CDR2 YSYEKL, per germline. The CDR3 DNA reads as TGCGCCAGCAGCCAAGAGGGACTAGCGACCGAGCAGTACTTC. It encodes CASSQEGLATEQYF.

The chain is built from TRBV11-2 and TRBJ2-5, with a possible D match to TRBD1 (6 bases). The CDR3 is made up of 14 amino acids. V shed 5 bases and J shed 5 bases, with 15 bases lying between them. In germline, CDR1 is SGHAT, CDR2 FQNNGV. CDR3 sequence reads: CASSKQQGAETQYF. The CDR3 DNA sequence: TGTGCCAGCAGCAAACAACAGGGCGCGGAGACCCAGTACTTC.

This clonotype was counted a single time. The V gene is TRBV6-1, the J gene TRBJ1-2; D call uncertain. Trimming removed 7 bases at V and 13 bases at J, with 16 bases between. This CDR3 spans 11 amino acids. Per germline, CDR1 MNHNS and CDR2 SASEGT. This chain's CDR3 is CASTYEIKLTF. For the CDR3, the DNA is TGTGCCAGCACGTACGAAATTAAACTCACCTTC.

The chain combines TRBV27 with TRBJ2-7; D call uncertain. The CDR3 is made up of 14 amino acids. Germline V gene sequence: CDR1 MNHEY, CDR2 SMNVEV (reference sequence). V gave up 4 bases and J gave up 2 bases, with 12 bases separating them. CDR3 amino acids: CASSSAPPAYEQYF. CDR3 nucleotide sequence: TGTGCCAGCAGTTCTGCCCCGCCCGCCTACGAGCAGTACTTC.

This clonotype was recorded many times. The rearrangement joins TRBV4-1 to TRBJ2-7, with D possibly TRBD2 on 5 matching bases. V was pared by 0 bases and J by 2 bases, with 14 bases between. Germline CDR1 and CDR2: MGHRA and YSYEKL. This CDR3 contains 16 residues. In DNA, the CDR3 is TGCGCCAGCAGCCAAGAGCGGGCATCTTCCACCTACGAGCAGTACTTC. This translates into CASSQERASSTYEQYF.

This clonotype was detected many times. This chain joins TRBV6-1 and TRBJ1-2; TRBD1 aligns across 7 bases. Germline CDR1 reads MNHNS; CDR2 reads SASEGT. Trimming at V came to 0 bases and at J to 8 bases, leaving 9 bases not matched to a gene. The length of the CDR3 is 15 residues. CDR3 protein: CASSEAGGQLEGYTF. The CDR3 DNA follows: TGTGCCAGCAGTGAAGCGGGGGGACAGCTTGAAGGCTACACCTTC.

The V gene is TRBV5-1, the J gene TRBJ2-1; 12 bases align to TRBD2. CDR1 SGHRS and CDR2 YFSETQ come from the germline V gene. The CDR3 runs 15 residues. V gave up 0 bases and J gave up 7 bases; unmatched junction bases: 2. CDR3: CASSLGLAGVNEQFF. CDR3 DNA: TGCGCCAGCAGCTTGGGACTAGCGGGAGTTAATGAGCAGTTCTTC.

Many counts were recorded for this clonotype. CDR3 DNA sequence: TGTGCCAGCAGCCAACCGGGACTCCCGACCTACGAGCAGTACTTC. This encodes CASSQPGLPTYEQYF. V gene TRBV3-1 combines with J gene TRBJ2-7, with D perhaps TRBD2 (6 bases). V was clipped by 2 bases and J by 2 bases, with 13 bases between them. This CDR3 contains 15 residues. Germline values: CDR1 LGHDT, CDR2 YNNKEL (reference sequence).

This chain links TRBV6-5 with TRBJ1-2, with D perhaps TRBD1 (5 bases). The CDR3 is 13 residues long. CDR1 and CDR2 from the germline V gene are MNHEY and SVGAGI. Trimming shortened V by 7 bases and J by 5 bases, and 14 bases separated the two germline ends. The CDR3 loop reads CASMFSRGYGYTF. CDR3 DNA: TGTGCCAGCATGTTCTCACGGGGGTATGGCTACACCTTC.

This clonotype was observed many times. The J gene is TRBJ2-7, the V gene TRBV20-1; D is unresolved. This CDR3 is built from 12 residues. Germline CDR1 and CDR2: DFQATT and SNEGSKA (reference sequence). The V end was cut by 6 bases, the J end by 3 bases, with 12 bases between. The CDR3 sequence: CSAYPGRYEQYF. CDR3 DNA: TGCAGTGCCTATCCTGGACGCTACGAGCAGTACTTC.

This clonotype was detected ten times or more. The DNA of the CDR3 is TGTGCCAGCAGCCCCACCCAGGGGGTCTACGAGCAGTACTTC. Translated: CASSPTQGVYEQYF. The genes are TRBV7-9 and TRBJ2-7; 7 bases line up with TRBD1. The germline CDR1 and CDR2 sequences are SEHNR and FQNEAQ (reference sequence). The CDR3 has 14 residues. Trimming took 5 bases from V and 3 from J; bases not matched to a gene: 7.

This clonotype came up many times. The rearrangement joins TRBV5-1 to TRBJ1-1; TRBD1 matches at 11 bases. The CDR3 runs 18 residues. CDR1 SGHRS and CDR2 YFSETQ come from the germline V gene. J gave up 6 bases and V 1 base, and 14 bases lay outside the gene matches. The CDR3 region is CASSLTSRTGGLRPEAFF. CDR3 nucleotides: TGCGCCAGCAGCTTGACCTCACGGACAGGGGGCTTGAGACCTGAAGCTTTCTTT.

Ten or more counts support this clonotype. With a much larger clone just one base away, this may be a read error. The chain links TRBV6-1 to TRBJ1-2; the D gene is possibly TRBD1 (6 bases). This CDR3 contains 14 residues. CDR1 is MNHNS and CDR2 is SASEGT in the germline V gene. Trimming took 7 bases from V and 0 from J, leaving 12 bases between them. The DNA for the CDR3 is TGTGCCAGCAAGGGGGACACGACTAACTATGGCTACACCTTC. Amino acids: CASKGDTTNYGYTF.

The rearrangement links TRBV24-1 to TRBJ2-7; TRBD1 aligns across 7 bases. Per the germline V gene, CDR1 is KGHDR and CDR2 is SFDVKD. The CDR3 spans 18 residues. The J segment lost 3 bases and the V segment lost 2 bases, leaving 15 bases of the junction unmatched. The CDR3 DNA is TGTGCCACCAGTGATTCAAAGGAACCGACAGGGAAATACTACGAGCAGTACTTC. This sequence encodes CATSDSKEPTGKYYEQYF.